This T cell receptor beta chain appears in the sequencing data of a study of T-cell reconstitution after alpha-beta-depleted transplantation in children listed by TCRdb under 2016. Describing the broader study: Using TCR repertoire profiling, the study followed T-cell immune reconstitution in a quantitative way in children after TCRalphabeta/CD19-depleted allogeneic hematopoietic cell transplantation. Results and caveats for the whole study, not just this receptor: The high TCRbeta diversity at day 60 in some patients was ascribed to recipient T cells and intrathymic progenitors that had survived conditioning. About two months after transplant, the apparently early recovery of alphabetaT-cell counts reportedly depended on just several hundred clones that had expanded rapidly and came from non-depleted graft cells. Over subsequent months, a decline in hyperexpanded clone frequencies was noted, and after one year, T-cell counts and TCRbeta diversity were mostly ascribed to newly produced T cells.

This clonotype was detected ten times or more. No cognate antigen has been identified for it. Per-base quality was not reported, and no clone a single base away is much larger than it. Libraries were built with PCR. TCRdb lists the instrument as Illumina HiSeq 2500. Molecular barcoding was employed in the preparation of TCR libraries, with unique molecular identifiers being used to normalize TCRbeta repertoire quantification. Using fastp at Q25 and MiXCR, TCRdb reprocessed the public reads and kept productive beta chains. Every distinct CDR3 protein forms one entry, paired with its most common genes and DNA. This sample lists roughly 500,000 distinct CDR3 sequences; approximately 10% were detected once. The ten largest clones represent around 2% of the sample. This specimen's treatment or condition label, per the study, means: allogeneic hematopoietic cell transplantation with graft depleted of TCRalphabeta T cells and CD19 B cells. The transplant recipients were children given TCRalphabeta/CD19-depleted allogeneic hematopoietic cell grafts.

Trimming takes 1 base from V and 2 bases from J, and the germline ends sit 9 bases apart. The CDR3 has 15 amino acids, counting the end cysteine and phenylalanine. Only CDR3 DNA remains: 45 bases, in frame from the first base. From the germline V gene, CDR1 is SGHAT and CDR2 is FQNNGV. The TCR comes from a child between 2 and 9 years old with inherited bone marrow failure, due to receive a stem cell transplant. The source material was PBMCs, sampled before TCRalphabeta/CD19-depleted stem cell transplant. In this chain, TRBV11-2 is recombined with TRBJ2-1; tentative D gene TRBD2, with 5 bases matching. The CDR3 reads as follows: CASSLALVTYNEQFF. Read as DNA, the sequence is TGTGCCAGCAGCTTAGCACTAGTTACCTACAATGAGCAGTTCTTC.